The subject of this entry is one T cell receptor beta chain. This sample was included in a study of Ad26.COV2.S vaccination and SARS-CoV-2 variants. Across the study: The authors gave Ad26.COV2.S intramuscularly, either once or twice 56 days apart.

The sample's treatment: 15 to 20 received Ad26.COV2.S at low or high dose, single or two shots; several received placebo; per-sample allocation not given. Collection of samples fell on day 63 after the first vaccine or placebo injection. Assay: immunoSEQ multiplex PCR; the TCRdb copy retains only in-frame clones and omits some. The table records about 320,000 clones, about 86% of them present only once. The CDR3 totals 16 residues. Germline V lookup: CDR1 SEHNR, CDR2 FQNEAQ (reference sequence). Trimming stripped 11 bases from V and 2 bases from J, with 23 bases between. The source of this sequence is a person between 18 and 59 years old who received the Ad26.COV2.S COVID-19 vaccine or a placebo. The J gene is TRBJ2-3, the V gene TRBV7-9; D may correspond to TRBD1 or TRBD2 (5 bases each). The input for sequencing was peripheral blood, taken in a trial of Ad26.COV2.S vaccine versus placebo. The CDR3 region has the DNA TGTGCCCCTCTAAGGTGGGGCGGGCGACCCACAGATACGCAGTATTTT. Translation: CAPLRWGGRPTDTQYF. The full variable domain, completed using reference TRBV7-9 and TRBJ2-3, is DTGVSQNPRHKITKRGQNVTFRCDPISEHNRLYWYRQTLGQGPEFLTYFQNEAQLEKSRLLSDRFSAERPKGSFSTLEIQRTEQGDSAMYLCAPLRWGGRPTDTQYFGPGTRLTVL.